Reported below is one T cell receptor (beta chain). This may arise from a read error, as a much more abundant clone is one base away. CDR3 size: 15 residues. Looked up from germline, CDR1 is LNHNV and CDR2 is YYDKDF (reference sequence). This entry belongs to a study of T-cell reconstitution after alpha-beta-depleted transplantation in children. Unique molecular identifiers were incorporated during preparation of the TCRbeta library. TCRdb analysed the PCR reads with MiXCR anew, one entry per CDR3 protein. The sample shows about 230,000 distinct CDR3 sequences, 7.5% to 10% of them seen only once. The sample here was PBMCs from the stem cell graft donor, taken from the stem cell graft. This chain connects TRBV15 to TRBJ1-2; D not resolved. The origin of this receptor is a human donor who donated a stem cell graft to a child with SCID. The CDR3 DNA sequence: TGTGCCACCAGCAGAGATCTGAGCAGCAACTATGGCTACCCCTTC. Amino acids: CATSRDLSSNYGYPF.